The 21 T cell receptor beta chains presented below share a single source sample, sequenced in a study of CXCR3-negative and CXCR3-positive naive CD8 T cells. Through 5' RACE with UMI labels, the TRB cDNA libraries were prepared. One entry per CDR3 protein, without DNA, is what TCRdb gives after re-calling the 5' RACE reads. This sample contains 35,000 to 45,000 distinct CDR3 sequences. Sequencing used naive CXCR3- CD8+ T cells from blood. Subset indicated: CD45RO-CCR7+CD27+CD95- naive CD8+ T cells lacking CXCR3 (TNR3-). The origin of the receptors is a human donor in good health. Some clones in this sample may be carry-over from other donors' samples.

The chain's CDR3 is CASSLPGQSTDTQYF. The chain combines TRBV7-6 with TRBJ2-3; TCRdb designates TRBD1, a call that cannot be tested without DNA. There are 15 residues in the CDR3. The germline CDR1 and CDR2 sequences are SGHVS and FNYEAQ.

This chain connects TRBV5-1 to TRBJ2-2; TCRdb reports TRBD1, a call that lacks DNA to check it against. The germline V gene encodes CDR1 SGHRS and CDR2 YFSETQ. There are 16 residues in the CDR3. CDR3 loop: CASSLVPTGNTGELFF.

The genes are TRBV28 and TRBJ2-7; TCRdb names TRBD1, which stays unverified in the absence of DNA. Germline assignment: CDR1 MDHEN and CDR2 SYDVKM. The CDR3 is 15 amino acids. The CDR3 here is CASSLARDSTYEQYF.

This CDR3 reads CASSTPDIQGTQYF. This chain links TRBV28 with TRBJ2-5; TCRdb picks TRBD1, but there is no DNA to check that call. The V gene's germline CDR1 is MDHEN and CDR2 SYDVKM. The CDR3 spans 14 residues.

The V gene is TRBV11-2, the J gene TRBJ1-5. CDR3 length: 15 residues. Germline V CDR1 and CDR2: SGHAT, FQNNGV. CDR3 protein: CASSPAGDSNQPQHF.

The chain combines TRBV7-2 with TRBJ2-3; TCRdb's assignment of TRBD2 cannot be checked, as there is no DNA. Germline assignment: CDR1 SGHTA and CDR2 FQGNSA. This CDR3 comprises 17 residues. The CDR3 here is CASSSGTSGGRTDTQYF. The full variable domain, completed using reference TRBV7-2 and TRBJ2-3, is GAGVSQSPSNKVTEKGKDVELRCDPISGHTALYWYRQSLGQGLEFLIYFQGNSAPDKSGLPSDRFSAERTGGSVSTLTIQRTQQEDSAVYLCASSSGTSGGRTDTQYFGPGTRLTVL.

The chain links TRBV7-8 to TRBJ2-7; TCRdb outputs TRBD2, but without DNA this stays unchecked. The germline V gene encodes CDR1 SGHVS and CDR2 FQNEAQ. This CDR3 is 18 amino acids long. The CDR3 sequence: CASSLGPVGGSSSYEQYF.

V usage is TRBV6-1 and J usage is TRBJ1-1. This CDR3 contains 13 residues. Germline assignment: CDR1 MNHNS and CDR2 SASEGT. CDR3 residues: CASSPTQRTEAFF.

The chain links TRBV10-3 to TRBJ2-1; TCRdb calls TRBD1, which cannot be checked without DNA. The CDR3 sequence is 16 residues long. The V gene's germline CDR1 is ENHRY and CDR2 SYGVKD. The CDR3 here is CAITKIGGQGAFEQFF.

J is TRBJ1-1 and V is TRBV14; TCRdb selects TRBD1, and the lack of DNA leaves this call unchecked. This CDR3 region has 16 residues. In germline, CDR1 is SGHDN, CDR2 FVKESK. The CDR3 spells CASSSPRGGVDTEASF.

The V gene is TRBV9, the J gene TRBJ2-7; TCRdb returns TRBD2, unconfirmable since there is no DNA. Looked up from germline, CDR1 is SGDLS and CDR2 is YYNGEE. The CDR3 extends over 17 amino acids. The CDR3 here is CASSVGLGGGTLHEQYF.

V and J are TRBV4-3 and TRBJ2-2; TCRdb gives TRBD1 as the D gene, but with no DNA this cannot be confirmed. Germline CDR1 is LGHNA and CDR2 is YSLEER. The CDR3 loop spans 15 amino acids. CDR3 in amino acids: CASSQDMGVTGELFF.

The CDR3 sequence: CAVEFTGELFF. V is TRBV7-9 and J is TRBJ2-2. This CDR3 region has 11 residues. The germline V gene has CDR1 SEHNR and CDR2 FQNEAQ (reference sequence).

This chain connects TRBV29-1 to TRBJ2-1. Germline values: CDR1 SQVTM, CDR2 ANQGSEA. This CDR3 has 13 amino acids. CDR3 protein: CSVVRMLNNEQFF.

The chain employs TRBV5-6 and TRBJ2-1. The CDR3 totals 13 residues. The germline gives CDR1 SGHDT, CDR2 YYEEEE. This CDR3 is CASSLMSVHEQFF. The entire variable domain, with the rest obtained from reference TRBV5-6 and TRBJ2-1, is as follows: DAGVTQSPTHLIKTRGQQVTLRCSPKSGHDTVSWYQQALGQGPQFIFQYYEEEERQRGNFPDRFSGHQFPNYSSELNVNALLLGDSALYLCASSLMSVHEQFFGPGTRLTVL.

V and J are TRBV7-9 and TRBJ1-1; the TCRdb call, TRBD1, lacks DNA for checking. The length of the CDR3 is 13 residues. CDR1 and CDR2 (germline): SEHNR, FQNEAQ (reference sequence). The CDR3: CASGRQMNTEAFF.

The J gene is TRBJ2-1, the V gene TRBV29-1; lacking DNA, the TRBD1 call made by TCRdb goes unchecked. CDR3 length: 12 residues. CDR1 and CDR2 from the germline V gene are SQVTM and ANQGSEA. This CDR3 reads CSGVTGGNEQFF.

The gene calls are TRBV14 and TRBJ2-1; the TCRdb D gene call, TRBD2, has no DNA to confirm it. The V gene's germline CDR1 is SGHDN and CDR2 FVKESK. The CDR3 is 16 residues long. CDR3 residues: CASSPLAGSTYNEQFF.

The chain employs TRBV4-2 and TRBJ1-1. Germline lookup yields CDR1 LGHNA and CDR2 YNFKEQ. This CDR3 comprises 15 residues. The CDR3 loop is CASSQVKQLNTEAFF.

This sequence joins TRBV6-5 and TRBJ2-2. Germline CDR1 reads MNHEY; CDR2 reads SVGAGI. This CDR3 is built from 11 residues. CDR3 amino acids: CATQYSGELFF.

The CDR3: CASSRQVAQGEQYF. This chain uses TRBV7-9 with TRBJ2-7; there is no DNA to check the TCRdb D call of TRBD1. CDR1 and CDR2 (germline): SEHNR, FQNEAQ (reference sequence). The CDR3 is made up of 14 amino acids.